A selection of T cell receptor beta chains follows, all from one sample in a study of T cells in Graves' hyperthyroidism and ophthalmopathy. TCRdb independently ran MiXCR on the multiplex PCR reads; one entry per CDR3 protein. The sample has hundreds of thousands of distinct CDR3 sequences, less than 15% seen once. Sequencing used blood. Receptors were obtained from a woman aged 18-29 years with Graves' hyperthyroidism. Each CDR3 is given with its conserved first and last residue. Each record gives: D gene, V gene, CDR3 length, J gene, clone size, CDR3 protein, CDR3 DNA. D genes are given only for firm matches. The listing skips clone size in some rows; elsewhere it reads once, few, many or a size class.

-	TRBV27	16	TRBJ1-5	many	CASSLWSGQTNQPQHF	TGTGCCAGCAGTTTATGGAGTGGGCAGACTAATCAGCCCCAGCATTTT
-	TRBV24-1	12	TRBJ1-2	many	CATSDSSYGYTF	TGTGCCACCAGTGATTCCAGCTATGGCTACACCTTC
TRBD2	TRBV20-1	16	TRBJ2-5	few	CSAFIPSGRDQETQYF	TGCAGTGCTTTCATCCCTAGCGGGAGGGACCAAGAGACCCAGTACTTC
-	TRBV5-1	14	TRBJ1-1	many	CASRAGLTLTEAFF	TGCGCCAGCAGAGCGGGGTTGACCCTCACTGAAGCTTTCTTT
-	TRBV7-2	16	TRBJ1-2	many	CASSFITGNTFYGYTF	TGTGCCAGCAGCTTTATTACAGGGAATACATTCTATGGCTACACCTTC
-	TRBV19	12	TRBJ1-2	once	CATRRVSYGYTF	TGTGCCACCCGGCGGGTCAGCTATGGCTACACCTTC
-	TRBV3-1	13	TRBJ2-1	many	CAAGAGAYNEQFF	TGTGCCGCGGGGGCGGGGGCCTACAATGAGCAGTTCTTC
-	TRBV10-3	13	TRBJ2-1	many	CAISESGPNEQFF	TGTGCCATCAGTGAGTCAGGTCCCAATGAGCAGTTCTTC
-	TRBV19	16	TRBJ2-1	few	CASSKNPQSSYNEQFF	TGTGCCAGTAGTAAGAATCCACAGAGCTCCTACAATGAGCAGTTCTTC
TRBD1	TRBV28	18	TRBJ2-6	-	CASSLSTGGTAGANVLTF	TGTGCCAGCAGTTTATCCACAGGGGGCACGGCTGGGGCCAACGTCCTGACTTTC
-	TRBV9	14	TRBJ2-1	-	CASSVDESYNEQFF	TGTGCCAGCAGCGTAGATGAGAGTTACAATGAGCAGTTCTTC
TRBD1	TRBV12-3/TRBV12-4	13	TRBJ2-1	many	CASNRDSHNEQFF	TGTGCCAGCAACCGGGACAGTCACAATGAGCAGTTCTTC